This TCR beta chain was identified in a study of healthy donors' naive CD4 and CD8 T cells. There are 13 residues in the CDR3. V was pared by 2 bases and J by 3 bases, with 10 bases between. Looked up from germline, CDR1 is SQVTM and CDR2 is ANQGSEA. Starting from roughly 0.55 ug of total RNA, TCR libraries were made with linear amplification. TCRdb ran MiXCR on the reads and lists one entry per CDR3 protein. The profile shows roughly 200,000 distinct CDR3 sequences, around three quarters of them singletons. The chain couples TRBV29-1 to TRBJ1-2, with D possibly TRBD1 on 6 matching bases. This receptor was taken from a pool of human donors in good health; the sample pools cells from several healthy donors. The specimen was naive CD4+ and CD8+ T cells sorted from blood, pooled from several donors. The CDR3 sequence: CSVEQGIDYGYTF. The CDR3 DNA reads as TGCAGCGTTGAACAGGGGATCGACTATGGCTACACCTTC.